What follows are 10 T cell receptor beta chains derived from one specimen sequenced in a study of PD-1 blockade in classical Hodgkin lymphoma. Each patient relapsed following autologous stem cell transplantation, and prior brentuximab vedotin exposure differed. Sequenced by immunoSEQ multiplex PCR; TCRdb stores in-frame clones only, minus some. The data show approximately 160,000 clones, 78% seen once. This material consisted of peripheral blood mononuclear cells (PBMCs), taken before the second cycle of nivolumab. These receptors all come from a human donor with classical Hodgkin lymphoma.

The genes are TRBV2 and TRBJ2-2; 8 nucleotides line up with TRBD1. CDR3 length equals 16 residues. CDR1 and CDR2 (germline): SNHLY, FYNNEI. The junction had 8 bases not matched to a gene; V was cut back by 6 bases and J by 2 bases. The CDR3 region is CASSWGQALNTGELFF. CDR3 coding DNA: TGTGCCAGCAGCTGGGGACAGGCCCTTAACACCGGGGAGCTGTTTTTT.

The V call is TRBV10-3, the J call TRBJ1-1, with D unresolved. There are 12 residues in the CDR3. V was trimmed by 0 bases and J by 7 bases, leaving 6 bases between them. Germline-derived CDR1 and CDR2 are ENHRY and SYGVKD. CDR3 in DNA: TGTGCCATCAGTGAGTCAGAGTTTGAAGCTTTCTTT. This encodes CAISESEFEAFF.

This clone was seen a few times. The chain joins TRBV27 to TRBJ1-6; D uncertain. The germline V gene encodes CDR1 MNHEY and CDR2 SMNVEV (reference sequence). Trimming removed 3 bases at V and 8 bases at J, with 11 bases between. This CDR3 is 14 amino acids long. CDR3 residues: CASSFDRRDSPLHF. CDR3 DNA sequence: TGTGCCAGCAGTTTCGATCGACGAGATTCACCCCTCCACTTT.

The chain uses TRBV9 and TRBJ2-1, with 7 bases that match TRBD1. After removal of 4 bases from V and 2 bases from J, the junction contained 6 bases not matched to a gene. CDR3 length: 15 amino acids. The germline V gene has CDR1 SGDLS and CDR2 YYNGEE. The DNA for the CDR3 is TGTGCCAGCAGCCCAATAGGGACAGCCTACAATGAGCAGTTCTTC. This gives the protein CASSPIGTAYNEQFF.

The J gene is TRBJ2-2, the V gene TRBV5-1, with 9 bases fitting TRBD1. Germline V gives CDR1 SGHRS, CDR2 YFSETQ. J lost 1 base, V lost 3 bases, and 1 base had no gene match. This CDR3 is 15 amino acids long. Here the CDR3 DNA reads TGCGCCAGCAGCTCGGGACAGGGGAACACCGGGGAGCTGTTTTTT. Residues: CASSSGQGNTGELFF.

The chain couples TRBV5-1 to TRBJ2-5, with 12 bases that match TRBD1. The ends lost 1 base at V and 4 bases at J; junction bases unmatched: 5. The germline gives CDR1 SGHRS, CDR2 YFSETQ. The CDR3 is 16 amino acids. DNA of the CDR3: TGCGCCAGCAGCTTGACGGGACAGGGGGCGGTAGAGACCCAGTACTTC. This gives the protein CASSLTGQGAVETQYF.

This sequence joins TRBV9 and TRBJ2-5; TRBD2 agrees at 12 bases. The trim removed 0 bases at V and 5 bases at J, leaving 14 bases unmatched. This CDR3 has 19 residues. Germline CDR1 and CDR2: SGDLS and YYNGEE. CDR3 loop: CASSVVLPWTSGEGETQYF. As DNA, the CDR3 is TGTGCCAGCAGCGTAGTTCTCCCTTGGACTAGCGGGGAGGGGGAGACCCAGTACTTC.

This chain connects TRBV18 to TRBJ2-2; 9 nucleotides match TRBD2. The CDR3 covers 15 residues. Trimming removed 3 bases from V and 4 bases from J; junction bases left unmatched: 3. Germline-derived CDR1 and CDR2 are KGHSH and LQKENI. The CDR3 DNA reads as TGTGCCAGCTCACCTCTAGCGGGGCCCACCGGGGAGCTGTTTTTT. Protein product: CASSPLAGPTGELFF.

The rearrangement joins TRBV19 to TRBJ1-5, with a tentative D call TRBD1 (6 bases). Trimming left V 6 bases short and J 10 bases short, with 22 bases between. Looked up from germline, CDR1 is LNHDA and CDR2 is SQIVND (reference sequence). The CDR3 runs 15 residues. The CDR3 region is CASSIPRGVWSPQHF. Written as DNA, the CDR3 is TGTGCCAGTAGCATCCCAAGGGGGGTGTGGAGCCCCCAGCATTTT. The whole variable domain, remainder taken from reference TRBV19 and TRBJ1-5, is DGGITQSPKYLFRKEGQNVTLSCEQNLNHDAMYWYRQDPGQGLRLIYYSQIVNDFQKGDIAEGYSVSREKKESFPLTVTSAQKNPTAFYLCASSIPRGVWSPQHFGDGTRLSIL.

A note on this clone: A read error may account for a junction end that differs from germline. V gene TRBV7-7 combines with J gene TRBJ2-1, with D perhaps matching TRBD2 (6 bases). The V gene's germline CDR1 is SSHAT and CDR2 FNYEAQ (reference sequence). The CDR3 extends over 13 amino acids. CDR3 protein: CASSLAEGDEQFF. The CDR3, as DNA: TGTGCTAGCAGCTTAGCGGAAGGGGATGAGCAGTTCTTC.